One and the same sample provided the 22 T cell receptor beta chains below, sequenced in a study of cytomegalovirus exposure and HLA in healthy donors. 13 Jbeta primers and 60 Vbeta primers were used for the PCR. The method was immunoSEQ multiplex PCR; TCRdb's version includes in-frame clones alone and lacks a portion of them. Of roughly 150,000 clones in the sample, more than 60% are singletons; the top ten hold approximately 10%. Sequenced sample: PBMCs. The source of these receptors is a man between 18 and 29 years old in good health and CMV-seropositive.

The chain carries TRBV5-1 and TRBJ1-1, with 11 bases lining up with TRBD1. The CDR3 spans 15 residues. V gave up 5 bases and J gave up 4 bases; unmatched junction bases: 7. The germline gives CDR1 SGHRS, CDR2 YFSETQ. The CDR3 loop is CASSSSGTGGTEAFF. The CDR3 DNA is TGCGCCAGCAGTTCCTCCGGGACAGGGGGCACTGAAGCTTTCTTT.

Comment on this clone: The junction shows a germline mismatch at one end, possibly a read error. This sequence joins TRBV7-9 and TRBJ1-1; tentative D call: TRBD1 (6 bases). This CDR3 has 17 amino acids. From germline, CDR1 is SEHNR and CDR2 FQNEAQ (reference sequence). CDR3 residues: CSSSYPVTGTMNTEAFF. The DNA for the CDR3 is TGTTCCAGCAGCTATCCAGTAACAGGGACAATGAACACTGAAGCTTTCTTT.

This chain connects TRBV10-3 to TRBJ2-1; D is uncertain. Germline-derived CDR1 and CDR2 are ENHRY and SYGVKD. The CDR3 has 15 amino acids. V shed 7 bases and J shed 0 bases, with 13 bases lying between them. CDR3 sequence reads: CAIKESVSSYNEQFF. In DNA, the CDR3 is TGTGCCATCAAAGAATCGGTGAGCTCCTACAATGAGCAGTTCTTC.

The V gene is TRBV6-6, the J gene TRBJ2-3; perhaps TRBD2 as D (6 bases). This CDR3 is built from 14 residues. Germline V CDR1 and CDR2: MNHNY, SVGAGI (reference sequence). V lost 6 bases, J lost 0 bases, and 10 bases lay in between. In DNA, the CDR3 is TGTGCCAGCAGAGGAAGCGGGAGCACAGATACGCAGTATTTT. This gives the protein CASRGSGSTDTQYF.

This chain uses TRBV30 with TRBJ1-5; maybe TRBD1 (5 bases). The ends were cut back, 5 bases at V and 3 bases at J, with 8 bases in the middle. Germline V CDR1 and CDR2: GTSNPN, SVGIG (reference sequence). The CDR3 totals 12 residues. The CDR3 DNA is TGTGCCTGGGACAGTCCCAATCAGCCCCAGCATTTT. This codes for CAWDSPNQPQHF.

The chain recombines TRBV28 with TRBJ2-3, with a possible D match to TRBD2 (5 bases). Germline V gives CDR1 MDHEN, CDR2 SYDVKM. This CDR3 spans 16 amino acids. Trimming pared 6 bases from V and 0 bases from J, leaving 16 bases between. As DNA, the CDR3 is TGTGCCAGCAGGGATTCCAGCGGATCTAGCACAGATACGCAGTATTTT. It translates to CASRDSSGSSTDTQYF.

The V call is TRBV27, the J call TRBJ1-1; 7 bases map to TRBD1. CDR3 length: 13 amino acids. CDR1 and CDR2 (germline): MNHEY, SMNVEV (reference sequence). The trim removed 7 bases at V and 1 base at J, leaving 3 bases unmatched. CDR3 in amino acids: CASNRDRNTEAFF. CDR3 DNA: TGTGCCAGCAACCGGGACAGGAACACTGAAGCTTTCTTT.

V and J are TRBV7-2 and TRBJ2-2, with D tentatively TRBD1 (6 bases). This CDR3 comprises 13 residues. Germline CDR1 reads SGHTA; CDR2 reads FQGNSA. Trimming pared 5 bases from V and 7 bases from J, leaving 11 bases between. Here the CDR3 reads CASSTGLFGELFF. The DNA for the CDR3 is TGTGCCAGCAGCACAGGGTTGTTCGGGGAGCTGTTTTTT. The complete variable domain, with remaining parts taken from reference TRBV7-2 and TRBJ2-2, reads GAGVSQSPSNKVTEKGKDVELRCDPISGHTALYWYRQSLGQGLEFLIYFQGNSAPDKSGLPSDRFSAERTGGSVSTLTIQRTQQEDSAVYLCASSTGLFGELFFGEGSRLTVL.

This clone was recorded once. The chain carries TRBV28 and TRBJ1-1; weak D call: TRBD1 (5 bases). Germline assignment: CDR1 MDHEN and CDR2 SYDVKM. The CDR3 sequence is 12 residues long. Trimming removed 2 bases at V and 6 bases at J, with 7 bases between. CDR3 in DNA: TGTGCCAGCAGTTTAATAGGGGCTGAAGCTTTCTTT. It translates to CASSLIGAEAFF.

The CDR3 loop is CASRYRDREVYTQYF. CDR3 nucleotides: TGTGCCAGCAGGTACCGGGACAGGGAAGTTTATACGCAGTATTTT. The V call is TRBV27, the J call TRBJ2-3, with 9 bases identical to TRBD1. The CDR3 contains 15 residues. Germline-derived CDR1 and CDR2 are MNHEY and SMNVEV (reference sequence). V dropped 6 bases and J dropped 7; count of bases not matched to a gene: 11.

This rearrangement joins TRBV2 to TRBJ2-1; D ambiguous. Trimming shortened V by 8 bases and J by 4 bases, and 9 bases separated the two germline ends. Germline V lookup: CDR1 SNHLY, CDR2 FYNNEI. The CDR3 is 12 residues long. CDR3 sequence: CASAYSYNEQFF. The CDR3 region has the DNA TGTGCCAGCGCGTATTCGTACAATGAGCAGTTCTTC. Full variable domain (missing parts from reference TRBV2 and TRBJ2-1): EPEVTQTPSHQVTQMGQEVILRCVPISNHLYFYWYRQILGQKVEFLVSFYNNEISEKSEIFDDQFSVERPDGSNFTLKIRSTKLEDSAMYFCASAYSYNEQFFGPGTRLTVL.

The rearrangement joins TRBV23-1 to TRBJ2-7, with a possible D match to TRBD2 (6 bases). TRBV23-1 is assigned to the ORF class and has an uncertain function. This CDR3 has 15 residues. Trimming removed 6 bases from V and 9 bases from J, with 24 bases in between. The CDR3 DNA reads as TGCGCCAGCAGCCTCTCCGGGCGCAGCCGGCGGGGGCAGTACTTC. This codes for CASSLSGRSRRGQYF.

This clone occurred a few times. V gene TRBV9 combines with J gene TRBJ2-3, with 10 bases aligning to TRBD2. The CDR3 loop spans 15 amino acids. Germline assignment: CDR1 SGDLS and CDR2 YYNGEE. V trimming: 0 bases; J trimming: 5 bases; junction bases outside the gene matches: 3. CDR3: CASSVVGTSEDTQYF. The CDR3 nucleotides are TGTGCCAGCAGCGTAGTTGGGACTAGCGAAGATACGCAGTATTTT.

The chain is built from TRBV18 and TRBJ2-7; 14 bases align to TRBD2. Trimming took 3 bases from V and 6 from J; bases not matched to a gene: 1. CDR1 is KGHSH, CDR2 LQKENI, per germline. This CDR3 has 14 amino acids. CDR3 in DNA: TGTGCCAGCTCACCGGGACTAGCGGGAGCCGAGCAGTACTTC. Protein product: CASSPGLAGAEQYF.

V usage is TRBV27 and J usage is TRBJ1-5, with D uncertain. Per the germline V gene, CDR1 is MNHEY and CDR2 is SMNVEV (reference sequence). With 2 bases removed from V and 1 base from J, the gap between germline ends came to 6 bases. This CDR3 is 14 amino acids long. CDR3 bases: TGTGCCAGCAGTTTACGGGGAAGCAATCAGCCCCAGCATTTT. As protein: CASSLRGSNQPQHF.

Only a few counts were recorded for this clone. This chain uses TRBV28 with TRBJ2-1, with TRBD1 matching 9 bases. J lost 6 bases, V lost 8 bases, and 14 bases had no gene match. The length of the CDR3 is 16 residues. The V gene's germline CDR1 is MDHEN and CDR2 SYDVKM. The CDR3 region is CASELPGQGIPNEQFF. The CDR3 bases are TGTGCCAGCGAATTACCGGGACAGGGAATCCCCAATGAGCAGTTCTTC.

For the CDR3, the DNA is TGTGCCAGCAGCTTTACGACAGGGAACTACGAGCAGTACTTC. This gives the protein CASSFTTGNYEQYF. This rearrangement joins TRBV7-2 to TRBJ2-7, with 7 bases identical to TRBD1. Unmatched junction bases numbered 5, after V lost 3 bases and J lost 3 bases. The CDR3 totals 14 residues. Germline lookup yields CDR1 SGHTA and CDR2 FQGNSA. Supplemented by reference TRBV7-2 and TRBJ2-7, the full variable domain reads GAGVSQSPSNKVTEKGKDVELRCDPISGHTALYWYRQSLGQGLEFLIYFQGNSAPDKSGLPSDRFSAERTGGSVSTLTIQRTQQEDSAVYLCASSFTTGNYEQYFGPGTRLTVT.

The rearrangement links TRBV6-5 to TRBJ2-7, with no clear D. This CDR3 comprises 14 residues. Germline V gene sequence: CDR1 MNHEY, CDR2 SVGAGI. V was pared by 2 bases and J by 5 bases, with 13 bases between. The CDR3: CASSYPNSRNEQYF. As DNA, the CDR3 is TGTGCCAGCAGTTACCCGAACAGTCGGAACGAGCAGTACTTC.

The chain combines TRBV19 with TRBJ1-4; 7 bases agree with TRBD1. Looked up from germline, CDR1 is LNHDA and CDR2 is SQIVND (reference sequence). CDR3 size: 17 residues. The V segment lost 7 bases and the J segment 0 bases; nucleotides outside the gene matches: 11. The CDR3 loop reads CASIGQADTATNEKLFF. In nucleotides, the CDR3 is TGTGCCAGTATCGGACAGGCAGACACCGCAACTAATGAAAAACTGTTTTTT.

The chain uses TRBV6-1 and TRBJ2-5, with D unclear. The J call could be wrong; TRBJ2-7 is a better fit for the DNA end. This CDR3 has 13 amino acids. The germline CDR1 and CDR2 sequences are MNHNS and SASEGT. CDR3 region: CASRHDHPYEQYF. In DNA form, the CDR3 reads TGTGCCAGCCGACACGACCACCCCTACGAGCAGTACTTC.

This clone came up a few times. The CDR3 DNA follows: TGTGCCAGCAGTACACCGAGCGGGAGGGGGGCAGATACGCAGTATTTT. Its protein product is CASSTPSGRGADTQYF. The chain combines TRBV27 with TRBJ2-3; 10 nucleotides line up with TRBD2. Germline CDR1 MNHEY, CDR2 SMNVEV (reference sequence). V lost 5 bases and J lost 4; bases outside the gene matches: 9. The CDR3 sequence is 16 residues long.

The chain links TRBV30 to TRBJ1-2, with TRBD1 identical over 7 bases. Germline lookup yields CDR1 GTSNPN and CDR2 SVGIG (reference sequence). This CDR3 has 16 residues. J was trimmed by 4 bases and V by 1 base; bases with no gene match: 12. Written as DNA, the CDR3 is TGTGCCTGGAGTGCCGGGACAGTCGTGTTTAGCTATGGCTACACCTTC. Translating gives CAWSAGTVVFSYGYTF. Full variable domain (remainder filled in from reference TRBV30 and TRBJ1-2): SQTIHQWPATLVQPVGSPLSLECTVEGTSNPNLYWYRQAAGRGLQLLFYSVGIGQISSEVPQNLSASRPQDRQFILSSKKLLLSDSGFYLCAWSAGTVVFSYGYTFGSGTRLTVV.